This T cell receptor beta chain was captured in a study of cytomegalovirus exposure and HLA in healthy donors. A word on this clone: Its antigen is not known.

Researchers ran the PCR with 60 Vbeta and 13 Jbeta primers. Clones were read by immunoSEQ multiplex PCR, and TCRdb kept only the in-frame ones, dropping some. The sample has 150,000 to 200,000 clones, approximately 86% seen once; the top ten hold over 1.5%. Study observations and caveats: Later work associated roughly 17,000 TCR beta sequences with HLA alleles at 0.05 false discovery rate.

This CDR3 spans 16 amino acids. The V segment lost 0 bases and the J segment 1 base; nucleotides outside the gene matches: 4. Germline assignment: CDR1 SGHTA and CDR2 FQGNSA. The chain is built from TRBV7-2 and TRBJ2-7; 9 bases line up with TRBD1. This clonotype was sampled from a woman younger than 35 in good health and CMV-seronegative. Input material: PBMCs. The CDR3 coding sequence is TGTGCCAGCAGCTTAGCTCCGGGACAGGGTTCCTACGAGCAGTACTTC. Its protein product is CASSLAPGQGSYEQYF.